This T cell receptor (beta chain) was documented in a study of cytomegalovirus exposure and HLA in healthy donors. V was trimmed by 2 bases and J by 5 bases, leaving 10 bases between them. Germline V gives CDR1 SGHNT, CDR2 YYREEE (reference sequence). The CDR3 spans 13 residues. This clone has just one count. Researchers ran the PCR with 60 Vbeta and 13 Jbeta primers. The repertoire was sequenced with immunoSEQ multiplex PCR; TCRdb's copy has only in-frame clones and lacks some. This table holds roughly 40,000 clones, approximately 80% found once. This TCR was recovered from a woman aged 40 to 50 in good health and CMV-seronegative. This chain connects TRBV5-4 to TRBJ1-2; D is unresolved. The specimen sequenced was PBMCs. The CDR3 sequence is CASSLGGAYGYTF. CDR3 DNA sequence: TGTGCCAGCAGCTTAGGCGGAGCTTATGGCTACACCTTC.